Given below is one T cell receptor (beta chain) in context. Its antigen is unknown. No base quality values were provided; no much bigger clone lies one nucleotide off. The CDR3 has 12 amino acids, counting the end cysteine and phenylalanine. Solely the CDR3 DNA is kept, with 36 bases framed from the first base. From a lookup of the germline V gene, CDR1 and CDR2 are SGHVS and FNYEAQ. The germline ends are 8 bases apart after V is trimmed by 4 bases and J by 4 bases. The sample is drawn from a study of blood T cell repertoires in COVID-19 (TCRdb year 2020). Background for the entire study: Collaborator samples came from the United States, Italy and Spain and covered acute and convalescent phases of COVID-19. The prospective study material was composed of cDNA or gDNA derived from T cells, B-cell-depleted T cells, or PBMCs. Deeply sampled blood TCRbeta repertoires from subjects exposed to, actively infected with, or recovered from COVID-19 were included in the dataset. The repertoires were made available in a free public database intended to serve as a resource for research on the immune response to SARS-CoV-2. Samples were obtained from the ongoing ImmuneRACE study (first 160 participants) and from over 1,000 subjects provided by 6 global collaborators. Sample metadata almost always included a de-identified subject ID, COVID-19 status, age in years and sex. Where available, HLA class I and class II types were taken from metadata supplied by the sample provider and were not determined by assay-based typing.

TCRbeta CDR3 regions were amplified from genomic DNA by means of the immunoSEQ Assay, a bias-controlled multiplex PCR. In the paper's pipeline: The number of nucleated cells in each sample was estimated by amplification of reference gene primers within the assay. To quantify the absolute abundance of each unique TCRbeta CDR3 rearrangement, sequence reads were collapsed and filtered. For each sample, productive Simpson clonality was calculated by taking the square root of Simpson's diversity index across productive rearrangements. Imported from immuneACCESS, the table was reduced by TCRdb to in-frame sequences with V and J called. These copies leave out some clones; in studies compared against another copy, an unresolved V gene accounts for under half, and the cause of the remainder is not known. V, J and clone size reflect that table, while D and trimming were determined from the DNA. The sample contains 74,000 or so clones, 75% to 90% of them found a single time. The ten largest clones take up 7.5% to 9% of the sample.

Broad study findings and their caveats: How much clinical and demographic metadata was included differed by source and by participant, and the metadata was provided uncurated.

Each collaborating institution followed its own protocols to collect whole blood in K2EDTA tubes. Collaborator samples were shipped for TCRbeta analysis as frozen whole blood, isolated PBMCs, or DNA extracted from either sample type. The chain is assembled from TRBV7-6 and TRBJ2-7; perhaps TRBD1 is the D gene, with 6 bases matching. Sequencing was performed on peripheral blood. The clonotype originates from a man in his fifties or sixties with active COVID-19. The nucleotide sequence reads TGTGCCAGCAGCTCCAGGGGATACGAGCAGTACTTC. Its protein reads: CASSSRGYEQYF.